One sample yielded the 10 T cell receptor beta chains listed below, sequenced in a study of radiation and T cells in renal cell carcinoma. Sequencing was performed with immunoSEQ multiplex PCR; in TCRdb, only in-frame clones are kept and a portion is missing. The table includes about 76,000 clones, about 89% detected once. Time point reported: blood 4 weeks post-SBRT, at nephrectomy. Treatment described: 15 Gy SBRT to primary tumor, nephrectomy 4 weeks later. Sequenced here: blood, sampled from a patient whose treatment included radiotherapy and nephrectomy. Every receptor here comes from a woman in her 70s with renal cell carcinoma.

This sequence joins TRBV4-2 and TRBJ2-7; 8 bases align to TRBD2. Unmatched junction bases numbered 8, after V lost 3 bases and J lost 1 base. The CDR3 extends over 16 amino acids. Looked up from germline, CDR1 is LGHNA and CDR2 is YNFKEQ. The CDR3 here is CASSQGSSGRSYEQYF. In DNA form, the CDR3 reads TGTGCCAGCAGCCAGGGCTCTAGCGGGCGTTCCTACGAGCAGTACTTC.

The V gene is TRBV7-8, the J gene TRBJ2-7; maybe TRBD2 (6 bases). Germline values: CDR1 SGHVS, CDR2 FQNEAQ. V dropped 4 bases and J dropped 3 bases, with 16 bases sitting between them. The CDR3 totals 15 residues. The chain's CDR3 is CASSSREASHYEQYF. CDR3 nucleotides: TGTGCCAGCAGCTCGCGGGAAGCGAGCCACTACGAGCAGTACTTC.

The chain couples TRBV11-2 to TRBJ1-6; perhaps TRBD1 as D (5 bases). Trimming took 4 bases from V and 6 from J, leaving 13 bases between them. The CDR3 is 15 amino acids. Germline V gene lookup returns CDR1 SGHAT and CDR2 FQNNGV. The CDR3 protein is CASSYRQGGNSPLHF. The CDR3 nucleotides read TGTGCCAGCAGCTACCGTCAGGGTGGTAATTCACCCCTCCACTTT.

The chain couples TRBV5-6 to TRBJ1-3; D might be TRBD1 (5 bases). Trimming took 0 bases from V and 8 from J, leaving 18 bases between them. The CDR3 covers 16 residues. The germline gives CDR1 SGHDT, CDR2 YYEEEE. CDR3 amino acids: CASSLAGRGLADTIYF. The CDR3 nucleotides read TGTGCCAGCAGCTTGGCCGGAAGGGGCTTGGCGGACACCATATATTTT.

The chain links TRBV4-3 to TRBJ1-6, with a possible D match to TRBD1 (5 bases). V lost 3 bases, J lost 8 bases, and 11 bases lay in between. Germline V lookup: CDR1 LGHNA, CDR2 YSLEER. CDR3 length equals 14 residues. The CDR3 loop reads CASSQLIRDSPLHF. In DNA form, the CDR3 reads TGCGCCAGCAGCCAGCTCATCAGGGATTCACCCCTCCACTTT.

The chain carries TRBV11-1 and TRBJ2-1; 7 bases agree with TRBD1. This CDR3 contains 16 residues. V lost 1 base to trimming and J lost 3 bases; unmatched junction nucleotides: 6. Germline V lookup: CDR1 SGHAT, CDR2 FQDESV (reference sequence). The CDR3 bases are TGTGCCAGCAGCTTAGAGGGGGCGAGGGGCTACAATGAGCAGTTCTTC. This sequence encodes CASSLEGARGYNEQFF.

This rearrangement joins TRBV15 to TRBJ2-7, with no clear D. CDR1 is LNHNV, CDR2 YYDKDF, per germline (reference sequence). Trimming stripped 2 bases from V and 5 bases from J, with 19 bases between. The length of the CDR3 is 16 residues. Here the CDR3 reads CATSRLTPGRSDEQYF. The DNA of the CDR3 is TGTGCCACCAGCAGACTTACACCTGGAAGGTCCGACGAGCAGTACTTC. Full variable domain (remainder filled in from reference TRBV15 and TRBJ2-7): DAMVIQNPRYQVTQFGKPVTLSCSQTLNHNVMYWYQQKSSQAPKLLFHYYDKDFNNEADTPDNFQSRRPNTSFCFLDIRSPGLGDTAMYLCATSRLTPGRSDEQYFGPGTRLTVT.

This clone was seen just once. This chain uses TRBV4-1 with TRBJ2-4; D remains ambiguous. The CDR3 length is 15 residues. Trimming removed 0 bases at V and 2 bases at J, with 8 bases between. Germline CDR1 and CDR2: MGHRA and YSYEKL. The CDR3 DNA is TGCGCCAGCAGCCAAGAGTTCGGTCCCAAAAACATTCAGTACTTC. Translating gives CASSQEFGPKNIQYF.

V is TRBV28 and J is TRBJ2-6; D is possibly TRBD1 (6 bases). Between the trimmed V and J ends, which lost 0 bases and 0 bases, there was a span of 12 bases. The CDR3 extends over 18 amino acids. From germline, CDR1 is MDHEN and CDR2 SYDVKM. DNA of the CDR3: TGTGCCAGCAGTTTATGGTCGGGACAAACCTCTGGGGCCAACGTCCTGACTTTC. Translation: CASSLWSGQTSGANVLTF.

V and J are TRBV5-1 and TRBJ1-2; 8 positions match TRBD1. Germline CDR1 is SGHRS and CDR2 is YFSETQ. This CDR3 is 16 amino acids long. Unmatched junction bases numbered 12, after V lost 6 bases and J lost 2 bases. The CDR3 loop reads CASKLGQGEGNYGYTF. The CDR3 DNA sequence: TGCGCCAGCAAACTAGGACAGGGCGAGGGAAACTATGGCTACACCTTC.